These T cell receptor beta chains were read from a single sample in a study of CD8 T cells in Susac syndrome. TCRdb processed the immunoSEQ multiplex PCR reads anew with MiXCR; each CDR3 protein has one entry. The profile shows over 120,000 distinct CDR3 sequences, approximately 93% of them singletons. Sequencing used CD4+ T cells from PBMCs. The source is a human donor in good health. CDR3s include the opening cysteine and the closing phenylalanine or tryptophan. Each record gives: clone size, D gene, V gene, J gene, CDR3 length, CDR3 protein, CDR3 DNA. A D gene is named only where the DNA matches it firmly. Only some rows state a clone size, as once, few, many or a class for expanded clones.

abundance: .; d_gene: .; v_gene: TRBV5-1; j_gene: TRBJ2-3; len: 14; CDR3aa: CASSPGVSTDTQYF; CDR3nt: TGCGCCAGCAGTCCAGGGGTTAGCACAGATACGCAGTATTTT
abundance: .; d_gene: .; v_gene: TRBV30; j_gene: TRBJ2-3; len: 12; CDR3aa: CAWTRTADTQYF; CDR3nt: TGTGCCTGGACCCGGACAGCAGATACGCAGTATTTT
abundance: .; d_gene: TRBD1; v_gene: TRBV20-1; j_gene: TRBJ1-6; len: 17; CDR3aa: CSASPPTGGFSNSPLHF; CDR3nt: TGCAGTGCTAGTCCCCCGACAGGGGGGTTTAGTAATTCACCCCTCCACTTT
abundance: once; d_gene: .; v_gene: TRBV24-1; j_gene: TRBJ2-5; len: 12; CDR3aa: CATSVEGETQYF; CDR3nt: TGTGCCACCAGTGTGGAGGGAGAGACCCAGTACTTC
abundance: .; d_gene: .; v_gene: TRBV19; j_gene: TRBJ2-5; len: 14; CDR3aa: CASSTLTGWETQYF; CDR3nt: TGTGCCAGTAGTACCCTGACGGGCTGGGAGACCCAGTACTTC
abundance: .; d_gene: .; v_gene: TRBV10-3; j_gene: TRBJ2-1; len: 12; CDR3aa: CAIRRDINEQFF; CDR3nt: TGTGCCATCAGGAGGGACATAAATGAGCAGTTCTTC
abundance: .; d_gene: TRBD2; v_gene: TRBV2; j_gene: TRBJ2-4; len: 15; CDR3aa: CASTYSGSGENIQYF; CDR3nt: TGTGCCAGCACCTATAGCGGGAGTGGGGAAAACATTCAGTACTTC
abundance: .; d_gene: TRBD1; v_gene: TRBV29-1; j_gene: TRBJ1-4; len: 14; CDR3aa: CSANRGGGNEKLFF; CDR3nt: TGCAGCGCCAACAGAGGGGGCGGGAATGAAAAACTGTTTTTT
abundance: .; d_gene: .; v_gene: TRBV20-1; j_gene: TRBJ2-5; len: 13; CDR3aa: CSAQTVVRETQYF; CDR3nt: TGCAGTGCTCAAACAGTGGTTCGGGAGACCCAGTACTTC
abundance: .; d_gene: TRBD1; v_gene: TRBV29-1; j_gene: TRBJ1-2; len: 13; CDR3aa: CSVQTGGPYGYTF; CDR3nt: TGCAGCGTTCAGACAGGGGGCCCGTATGGCTACACCTTC
abundance: once; d_gene: .; v_gene: TRBV10-3; j_gene: TRBJ2-1; len: 16; CDR3aa: CAISPGELAVYNEQFF; CDR3nt: TGTGCCATCAGCCCAGGGGAACTAGCAGTATACAATGAGCAGTTCTTC
abundance: .; d_gene: .; v_gene: TRBV5-1; j_gene: TRBJ2-1; len: 11; CDR3aa: CASSFRQDKFF; CDR3nt: TGCGCCAGCAGCTTCCGACAGGATAAGTTCTTC
abundance: .; d_gene: .; v_gene: TRBV19; j_gene: TRBJ2-7; len: 11; CDR3aa: CASSFEKEQYF; CDR3nt: TGTGCCAGTAGTTTCGAGAAGGAGCAGTACTTC
abundance: .; d_gene: .; v_gene: TRBV28; j_gene: TRBJ2-4; len: 15; CDR3aa: CASSLRLKGRNIQYF; CDR3nt: TGTGCCAGCAGTTTAAGGTTGAAAGGGCGAAACATTCAGTACTTC
abundance: .; d_gene: .; v_gene: TRBV20-1; j_gene: TRBJ2-1; len: 17; CDR3aa: CSAGMFGGSASYNEQFF; CDR3nt: TGCAGTGCCGGAATGTTTGGAGGCTCGGCCTCCTACAATGAGCAGTTCTTC
abundance: once; d_gene: .; v_gene: TRBV12-3/TRBV12-4; j_gene: TRBJ2-2; len: 15; CDR3aa: CASSLGTALGGELFF; CDR3nt: TGTGCCAGCAGTCTTGGGACTGCGTTGGGCGGGGAGCTGTTTTTT
abundance: .; d_gene: .; v_gene: TRBV9; j_gene: TRBJ1-2; len: 15; CDR3aa: CASSAGRTRDYGYTF; CDR3nt: TGTGCCAGCAGCGCGGGACGGACAAGAGACTATGGCTACACCTTC
abundance: .; d_gene: TRBD1; v_gene: TRBV7-9; j_gene: TRBJ2-7; len: 15; CDR3aa: CASIPGGPISYEQYF; CDR3nt: TGTGCCAGCATACCAGGGGGCCCGATCTCCTACGAGCAGTACTTC
abundance: .; d_gene: TRBD1; v_gene: TRBV12-5; j_gene: TRBJ2-1; len: 16; CDR3aa: CASGHRQGLHGNEQFF; CDR3nt: TGTGCTAGTGGTCACCGACAGGGATTGCATGGCAATGAGCAGTTCTTC
abundance: .; d_gene: .; v_gene: TRBV12-3/TRBV12-4; j_gene: TRBJ2-5; len: 14; CDR3aa: CASSLNRGSETQYF; CDR3nt: TGTGCCAGCAGTTTAAATCGGGGCAGTGAGACCCAGTACTTC
abundance: .; d_gene: TRBD2; v_gene: TRBV10-3; j_gene: TRBJ2-7; len: 16; CDR3aa: CAISGRLAGGGYEQYF; CDR3nt: TGTGCCATCAGTGGAAGACTAGCGGGAGGCGGGTACGAGCAGTACTTC
abundance: .; d_gene: TRBD1; v_gene: TRBV6-1; j_gene: TRBJ1-3; len: 16; CDR3aa: CASSAGQAPSGNTIYF; CDR3nt: TGTGCCAGCAGCGCGGGACAGGCTCCCTCTGGAAACACCATATATTTT
abundance: .; d_gene: .; v_gene: TRBV18; j_gene: TRBJ2-2; len: 17; CDR3aa: CASSPLPQSPNTGELFF; CDR3nt: TGTGCCAGCTCACCATTGCCACAGTCACCGAACACCGGGGAGCTGTTTTTT
abundance: .; d_gene: TRBD2; v_gene: TRBV20-1; j_gene: TRBJ2-1; len: 14; CDR3aa: CSALPGLAYNEQFF; CDR3nt: TGCAGTGCCCTTCCGGGACTAGCCTACAATGAGCAGTTCTTC
abundance: .; d_gene: .; v_gene: TRBV23-1; j_gene: TRBJ2-7; len: 13; CDR3aa: CASRPGSSYEQYF; CDR3nt: TGCGCCAGCCGCCCAGGGAGCTCCTACGAGCAGTACTTC
abundance: .; d_gene: .; v_gene: TRBV29-1; j_gene: TRBJ2-5; len: 13; CDR3aa: CSVEMQAQETQYF; CDR3nt: TGCAGCGTTGAAATGCAGGCTCAAGAGACCCAGTACTTC
abundance: .; d_gene: .; v_gene: TRBV20-1; j_gene: TRBJ2-5; len: 13; CDR3aa: CSARGGVGETQYF; CDR3nt: TGCAGTGCCAGGGGGGGGGTTGGAGAGACCCAGTACTTC
abundance: .; d_gene: .; v_gene: TRBV9; j_gene: TRBJ2-3; len: 16; CDR3aa: CASSPGHLLGTNTQYF; CDR3nt: TGTGCCAGCAGCCCAGGACACCTCCTTGGAACGAATACGCAGTATTTT